The clone carrying this T cell receptor beta chain was seen a handful of times. The entry originates in a study of blood T cell repertoires in COVID-19. The overall study: Both acute and convalescent COVID-19 samples were obtained from the United States, Italy and Spain. In each case, the material was cDNA or gDNA derived from T cells, B-cell-depleted T cells, or PBMCs.

Profiling relied on immunoSEQ multiplex PCR, and the TCRdb table lists in-frame clones only, not all of them. The data hold roughly 300,000 clones, with more than 75% observed a single time. The V end was cut by 5 bases, the J end by 9 bases, with 25 bases between. Looked up from germline, CDR1 is MDHEN and CDR2 is SYDVKM. This CDR3 is 16 amino acids long. This TCR was sampled from a middle-aged woman with acute COVID-19. The source material was PBMCs or T cells enriched from blood (not recorded which). The chain has TRBV28 and TRBJ1-1; possible D gene TRBD1, 6 bases. In nucleotides, the CDR3 is TGTGCCAGCAGTCCTCAGGGGCTTAGGGCCCTAACTAAAGCTTTCTTT. Protein product: CASSPQGLRALTKAFF.